Listed below are T cell receptor beta chains from one sample, sequenced in a study of identical twins. TCRdb re-called the 5' RACE reads with MiXCR, one entry per CDR3 protein. The table has about 480,000 distinct CDR3 sequences, 13% to 15% seen once. These sequences were also reported in another study, on yellow fever vaccine responses in identical twins.

Material: CD4+ T cells sorted from blood. These receptors were taken from a woman aged 18-29 years in good health. Both conserved end residues are part of each CDR3. D genes are given only for firm matches. Only some rows state a clone size, as once, few, many or a class for expanded clones.

- | 14 | few | TRBJ1-1 | TRBV7-9 | TGTGCCAGCAGCAGAGGCGCCCAGGGGACTGAAGCTTTCTTT | CASSRGAQGTEAFF
- | 15 | few | TRBJ1-5 | TRBV28 | TGTGCCAGCAGTTTGCGGGGGGGTAGCAATCAGCCCCAGCATTTT | CASSLRGGSNQPQHF
- | 15 | few | TRBJ2-7 | TRBV4-2 | TGTGCCAGCAGCCATCGGGCAGGGGTCTCCTACGAGCAGTACTTC | CASSHRAGVSYEQYF
- | 16 | - | TRBJ2-5 | TRBV20-1 | TGCAGTGCTAGAGCCCGGGGGCAGCGGGGCGGAGAGACCCAGTACTTC | CSARARGQRGGETQYF
- | 19 | - | TRBJ2-6 | TRBV4-3 | TGCGCCAGCAGCCAAGCTACCCAGGGGCCTGGGGTTGGGGCCAACGTCCTGACTTTC | CASSQATQGPGVGANVLTF
- | 15 | - | TRBJ2-7 | TRBV6-1 | TGTGCCAGCAGTGAAGGCGGACTTGAAACCTACGAGCAGTACTTC | CASSEGGLETYEQYF
- | 14 | - | TRBJ1-5 | TRBV10-3 | TGTGCCATCAGTGAGTGGGACGCACGGCAGCCCCAGCATTTT | CAISEWDARQPQHF
- | 13 | - | TRBJ2-3 | TRBV6-1 | TGTGCCAGCAAGGTCCTTAGCACAGATACGCAGTATTTT | CASKVLSTDTQYF
- | 16 | - | TRBJ2-1 | TRBV13 | TGTGCCAGCAGCTTAGGCGGCAGGCTTTCCTACAATGAGCAGTTCTTC | CASSLGGRLSYNEQFF
TRBD2 | 17 | few | TRBJ2-1 | TRBV7-2 | TGTGCCAGCAGCTTAGTGTCGGGGACTAGCGGTTCCTATGAGCAGTTCTTC | CASSLVSGTSGSYEQFF
- | 16 | few | TRBJ2-1 | TRBV4-2 | TGTGCCAGCAGCCAAGGGCCCGGGTTGGGGGGCAATGAGCAGTTCTTC | CASSQGPGLGGNEQFF
TRBD1 | 15 | - | TRBJ1-1 | TRBV25-1 | TGTGCCAGCAGCCCTCACGGACAGGGGAACACTGAAGCTTCCTTT | CASSPHGQGNTEASF
- | 16 | few | TRBJ2-1 | TRBV27 | TGTGCCAGCATTTATTCAAGGGGTGAGCGTAACAATGAGCAGTTCTTC | CASIYSRGERNNEQFF
TRBD2 | 16 | few | TRBJ2-1 | TRBV25-1 | TGTGCCAGCAGTGATTCCGGGACTAGCGGATACAATGAGCAGTTCTTC | CASSDSGTSGYNEQFF
- | 12 | - | TRBJ2-7 | TRBV2 | TGTGCCAGCAGAAGACCGGGCTACGAGCAGTACTTC | CASRRPGYEQYF
- | 16 | - | TRBJ2-5 | TRBV21-1 | TGTGCCAGCAGCAAAGACGTAGCGACAGGCCAAGAGACCCAGTACTTC | CASSKDVATGQETQYF
TRBD1 | 14 | few | TRBJ1-5 | TRBV30 | TGTGCCTGGAGTGCAGGGGGCGGGAATCAGCCCCAGCATTTT | CAWSAGGGNQPQHF
TRBD2 | 18 | - | TRBJ2-1 | TRBV5-1 | TGCGCCAGCAGCTTCGGGACTAGCGGTACAAGCTCCTACAATGAGCAGTTCTTC | CASSFGTSGTSSYNEQFF
- | 14 | - | TRBJ2-3 | TRBV9 | TGTGCCAGCAGCGTAGGTGGCAACACAGATACGCAGTATTTT | CASSVGGNTDTQYF
TRBD2 | 15 | - | TRBJ2-5 | TRBV6-2/TRBV6-3 | TGTGCCAGCAGGCCAAGCGGGGGGGCCGAAGAGACCCAGTACTTC | CASRPSGGAEETQYF
- | 16 | many | TRBJ1-5 | TRBV30 | TGTGCCTGGAGCGTCGCAGGAACAGGGAAGGGGCAGCCCCAGCATTTT | CAWSVAGTGKGQPQHF
- | 14 | many | TRBJ1-6 | TRBV12-3/TRBV12-4 | TGTGCCAGCATCTCGACCGGCTCCAATTCACCCCTCCACTTT | CASISTGSNSPLHF
- | 13 | few | TRBJ2-2 | TRBV6-2/TRBV6-3 | TGTGCCAGCGCGCTCCCGGGACCCGGGGAGCTGTTTTTT | CASALPGPGELFF
TRBD1 | 15 | - | TRBJ1-5 | TRBV2 | TGTGCCAGCAGTGTAACAGGGGGGGACAATCAGCCCCAGCATTTT | CASSVTGGDNQPQHF
TRBD2 | 15 | few | TRBJ2-7 | TRBV12-3/TRBV12-4 | TGTGCCAGCAGTTTAATGCCCAGCGGGAGTCGCGAGCAGTACTTC | CASSLMPSGSREQYF
TRBD2 | 15 | many | TRBJ2-1 | TRBV4-2 | TGTGCCAGCAGCCTGACTAGCGGGGGCGACAATGAGCAGTTCTTC | CASSLTSGGDNEQFF
TRBD2 | 16 | few | TRBJ2-1 | TRBV5-1 | TGCGCCAGCAGCCGTATCGGGGGGGATGTCTACAATGAGCAGTTCTTC | CASSRIGGDVYNEQFF
TRBD2 | 16 | - | TRBJ2-1 | TRBV28 | TGTGCCAGCAGTCCCGGCGGGAGGGCCGGGTACAATGAGCAGTTCTTC | CASSPGGRAGYNEQFF
- | 16 | few | TRBJ1-1 | TRBV6-2/TRBV6-3 | TGTGCCAGCAGTTTGGCACCGGGGGGGATGAACACTGAAGCTTTCTTT | CASSLAPGGMNTEAFF
- | 15 | - | TRBJ2-3 | TRBV6-5 | TGTGCCAGCAGTTACAGGGCCTCTAGCACAGATACGCAGTATTTT | CASSYRASSTDTQYF
- | 15 | - | TRBJ2-5 | TRBV5-5 | TGTGCCAGCAGCTTGCGGGCAGCAGACCAAGAGACCCAGTACTTC | CASSLRAADQETQYF
TRBD1 | 17 | few | TRBJ2-2 | TRBV20-1 | TGCAGTGCTAGCCCCCCCAGGCAGGGGGTAAACACCGGGGAGCTGTTTTTT | CSASPPRQGVNTGELFF
- | 12 | - | TRBJ2-1 | TRBV5-6 | TGTGCCAGCAGCTTGGAAACAGGGGAGCAGTTCTTC | CASSLETGEQFF
- | 11 | few | TRBJ2-7 | TRBV27 | TGTGCCAGCAGTGCGCTCGGGGAGCAGTACTTC | CASSALGEQYF
TRBD2 | 21 | - | TRBJ2-3 | TRBV6-2/TRBV6-3 | TGTGCCAGCAGTTACTCGAGGTCGTATAGCGGGAGGGCCCGGAGCACAGATACGCAGTATTTT | CASSYSRSYSGRARSTDTQYF
- | 14 | few | TRBJ2-3 | TRBV5-1 | TGCGCCAGCAGCTTGATTCTAAGCACAGATACGCAGTATTTT | CASSLILSTDTQYF
- | 13 | few | TRBJ2-1 | TRBV2 | TGTGCCAGCTTAGGGCTGCGCAACAATGAGCAGTTCTTC | CASLGLRNNEQFF
TRBD2 | 15 | many | TRBJ2-3 | TRBV20-1 | TGCAGTGCTAGCTTCGGGGGGGCGGGCACAGATACGCAGTATTTT | CSASFGGAGTDTQYF
TRBD2 | 17 | few | TRBJ2-1 | TRBV7-8 | TGTGCCAGCAGCTTAGTGACCGGCGGGGGGGCCAACAATGAGCAGTTCTTC | CASSLVTGGGANNEQFF
TRBD1 | 15 | few | TRBJ2-2 | TRBV29-1 | TGCAGCGCTGGATCGTTCAGGGGGCCCACCGGGGAGCTGTTTTTT | CSAGSFRGPTGELFF
- | 16 | - | TRBJ2-7 | TRBV5-1 | TGCGCCAGCGCCCTAGGGGAGACAGTCGTACCTGGCGAGCAGTACTTC | CASALGETVVPGEQYF
TRBD2 | 15 | - | TRBJ2-6 | TRBV6-5 | TGTGCCAGCAGTTACCTTAGCGGGTTGGGGGGCGTCCTGACTTTC | CASSYLSGLGGVLTF
- | 17 | - | TRBJ2-7 | TRBV14 | TGTGCCAGCAGCCAATGGGCGGACAGACGAGCGACCTACGAGCAGTACTTC | CASSQWADRRATYEQYF
- | 12 | few | TRBJ2-2 | TRBV28 | TGTGCCAGCAGTCTGGTCGGCGGGGAGCTGTTTTTT | CASSLVGGELFF
- | 11 | many | TRBJ2-7 | TRBV29-1 | TGCAGCGTTGTAAGAAGGGACGAGCAGTACTTC | CSVVRRDEQYF
TRBD1 | 13 | many | TRBJ2-2 | TRBV29-1 | TGCAGCGGTCGGGACAGCAACACCGGGGAGCTGTTTTTT | CSGRDSNTGELFF
- | 15 | - | TRBJ2-7 | TRBV6-5 | TGTGCCAGCAGTTACTCGGTACAGGGCCCCTACGAGCAGTACTTC | CASSYSVQGPYEQYF
- | 13 | few | TRBJ2-1 | TRBV6-2/TRBV6-3 | TGTGCCAGCAGTTACATATTAGGCTATGAGCAGTTCTTC | CASSYILGYEQFF
- | 13 | - | TRBJ1-6 | TRBV11-2 | TGTGCCAGCAGCTCTCAGCTCGGTTCACCCCTCCACTTT | CASSSQLGSPLHF
TRBD2 | 13 | few | TRBJ2-3 | TRBV20-1 | TGCAGTGCCCAGCTGGGCGGGAGCGGGGTTGGGTATTTT | CSAQLGGSGVGYF
TRBD2 | 13 | few | TRBJ2-1 | TRBV20-1 | TGCAGTGCTAACTCGGGGACTAGCATTGAGCAGTTCTTC | CSANSGTSIEQFF
- | 12 | many | TRBJ2-1 | TRBV6-5 | TGTGCCAGCAGTTACTCAGGCAATGAGCAGTTCTTC | CASSYSGNEQFF
- | 15 | - | TRBJ2-5 | TRBV7-9 | TGTGCCAGCAGCTTTGCAACCGGGGCCATGGAGACCCAGTACTTC | CASSFATGAMETQYF
TRBD1 | 16 | - | TRBJ2-1 | TRBV5-5 | TGTGCCAGCAGCCTGCCGGGACAGGGATCCTACAATGAGCAGTTCTTC | CASSLPGQGSYNEQFF
TRBD1 | 15 | few | TRBJ2-3 | TRBV12-3/TRBV12-4 | TGTGCCAGCACCACAAACAGGGGGCTCACAGATACGCAGTATTTT | CASTTNRGLTDTQYF